This T cell receptor (beta chain) derives from a study of early T cells in non-severe SARS-CoV-2 infection. In this sample, this clonotype turned up many times. Trimming shortened V by 5 bases and J by 3 bases, and 16 bases separated the two germline ends. This CDR3 contains 16 residues. CDR1 and CDR2 from the germline V gene are SSHAT and FNYEAQ (reference sequence). TCRdb reanalysed the 5' RACE reads using MiXCR and keeps one entry per CDR3 protein. Among some 77,000 distinct CDR3 sequences listed, approximately 5% were seen once. The chain is built from TRBV7-7 and TRBJ2-2; no clear D gene. The sequencing here drew on whole blood, taken at baseline. The receptor was isolated from an adult who was a healthcare worker with PCR-confirmed SARS-CoV-2 infection or an uninfected control (not recorded which). The CDR3, as DNA: TGTGCCAGCAGCCCGCAGGCCGTGGGTTACACCGGGGAGCTGTTTTTT. The encoded protein is CASSPQAVGYTGELFF.